This T cell receptor (beta chain) was documented in a study of blood T cell repertoires in COVID-19. Across the study: There were acute and convalescent COVID-19 samples, and they came from the United States, Italy and Spain. T cells, B-cell-depleted T cells, or PBMCs supplied cDNA or gDNA.

The V gene end was trimmed by 4 bases and the J gene end by 4 bases; junction bases not matched to a gene: 10. CDR3 size: 16 residues. Germline values: CDR1 SGHTS, CDR2 YDEGEE. Authors' data handling: For nucleated cells, counts were estimated from reference gene primer amplification. Sequencing was performed with immunoSEQ multiplex PCR; in TCRdb, only in-frame clones are kept and a portion is missing. The DNA gave D and trimming, while V, J and clone size come from that table. In the table there are 150,000 to 200,000 clones, about 88% of which are singletons. Sequences were obtained from peripheral blood. This chain links TRBV5-8 with TRBJ2-2, with 7 bases matching TRBD1. The clonotype originates from a young man with active or convalescent COVID-19. CDR3 DNA: TGTGCCAGCAGCCCCGGACAGGCCCCGACCACCGGGGAGCTGTTTTTT. Amino acid sequence: CASSPGQAPTTGELFF. The complete variable domain, with remaining parts taken from reference TRBV5-8 and TRBJ2-2, reads EAGVTQSPTHLIKTRGQQATLRCSPISGHTSVYWYQQALGLGLQFLLWYDEGEERNRGNFPPRFSGRQFPNYSSELNVNALELEDSALYLCASSPGQAPTTGELFFGEGSRLTVL.